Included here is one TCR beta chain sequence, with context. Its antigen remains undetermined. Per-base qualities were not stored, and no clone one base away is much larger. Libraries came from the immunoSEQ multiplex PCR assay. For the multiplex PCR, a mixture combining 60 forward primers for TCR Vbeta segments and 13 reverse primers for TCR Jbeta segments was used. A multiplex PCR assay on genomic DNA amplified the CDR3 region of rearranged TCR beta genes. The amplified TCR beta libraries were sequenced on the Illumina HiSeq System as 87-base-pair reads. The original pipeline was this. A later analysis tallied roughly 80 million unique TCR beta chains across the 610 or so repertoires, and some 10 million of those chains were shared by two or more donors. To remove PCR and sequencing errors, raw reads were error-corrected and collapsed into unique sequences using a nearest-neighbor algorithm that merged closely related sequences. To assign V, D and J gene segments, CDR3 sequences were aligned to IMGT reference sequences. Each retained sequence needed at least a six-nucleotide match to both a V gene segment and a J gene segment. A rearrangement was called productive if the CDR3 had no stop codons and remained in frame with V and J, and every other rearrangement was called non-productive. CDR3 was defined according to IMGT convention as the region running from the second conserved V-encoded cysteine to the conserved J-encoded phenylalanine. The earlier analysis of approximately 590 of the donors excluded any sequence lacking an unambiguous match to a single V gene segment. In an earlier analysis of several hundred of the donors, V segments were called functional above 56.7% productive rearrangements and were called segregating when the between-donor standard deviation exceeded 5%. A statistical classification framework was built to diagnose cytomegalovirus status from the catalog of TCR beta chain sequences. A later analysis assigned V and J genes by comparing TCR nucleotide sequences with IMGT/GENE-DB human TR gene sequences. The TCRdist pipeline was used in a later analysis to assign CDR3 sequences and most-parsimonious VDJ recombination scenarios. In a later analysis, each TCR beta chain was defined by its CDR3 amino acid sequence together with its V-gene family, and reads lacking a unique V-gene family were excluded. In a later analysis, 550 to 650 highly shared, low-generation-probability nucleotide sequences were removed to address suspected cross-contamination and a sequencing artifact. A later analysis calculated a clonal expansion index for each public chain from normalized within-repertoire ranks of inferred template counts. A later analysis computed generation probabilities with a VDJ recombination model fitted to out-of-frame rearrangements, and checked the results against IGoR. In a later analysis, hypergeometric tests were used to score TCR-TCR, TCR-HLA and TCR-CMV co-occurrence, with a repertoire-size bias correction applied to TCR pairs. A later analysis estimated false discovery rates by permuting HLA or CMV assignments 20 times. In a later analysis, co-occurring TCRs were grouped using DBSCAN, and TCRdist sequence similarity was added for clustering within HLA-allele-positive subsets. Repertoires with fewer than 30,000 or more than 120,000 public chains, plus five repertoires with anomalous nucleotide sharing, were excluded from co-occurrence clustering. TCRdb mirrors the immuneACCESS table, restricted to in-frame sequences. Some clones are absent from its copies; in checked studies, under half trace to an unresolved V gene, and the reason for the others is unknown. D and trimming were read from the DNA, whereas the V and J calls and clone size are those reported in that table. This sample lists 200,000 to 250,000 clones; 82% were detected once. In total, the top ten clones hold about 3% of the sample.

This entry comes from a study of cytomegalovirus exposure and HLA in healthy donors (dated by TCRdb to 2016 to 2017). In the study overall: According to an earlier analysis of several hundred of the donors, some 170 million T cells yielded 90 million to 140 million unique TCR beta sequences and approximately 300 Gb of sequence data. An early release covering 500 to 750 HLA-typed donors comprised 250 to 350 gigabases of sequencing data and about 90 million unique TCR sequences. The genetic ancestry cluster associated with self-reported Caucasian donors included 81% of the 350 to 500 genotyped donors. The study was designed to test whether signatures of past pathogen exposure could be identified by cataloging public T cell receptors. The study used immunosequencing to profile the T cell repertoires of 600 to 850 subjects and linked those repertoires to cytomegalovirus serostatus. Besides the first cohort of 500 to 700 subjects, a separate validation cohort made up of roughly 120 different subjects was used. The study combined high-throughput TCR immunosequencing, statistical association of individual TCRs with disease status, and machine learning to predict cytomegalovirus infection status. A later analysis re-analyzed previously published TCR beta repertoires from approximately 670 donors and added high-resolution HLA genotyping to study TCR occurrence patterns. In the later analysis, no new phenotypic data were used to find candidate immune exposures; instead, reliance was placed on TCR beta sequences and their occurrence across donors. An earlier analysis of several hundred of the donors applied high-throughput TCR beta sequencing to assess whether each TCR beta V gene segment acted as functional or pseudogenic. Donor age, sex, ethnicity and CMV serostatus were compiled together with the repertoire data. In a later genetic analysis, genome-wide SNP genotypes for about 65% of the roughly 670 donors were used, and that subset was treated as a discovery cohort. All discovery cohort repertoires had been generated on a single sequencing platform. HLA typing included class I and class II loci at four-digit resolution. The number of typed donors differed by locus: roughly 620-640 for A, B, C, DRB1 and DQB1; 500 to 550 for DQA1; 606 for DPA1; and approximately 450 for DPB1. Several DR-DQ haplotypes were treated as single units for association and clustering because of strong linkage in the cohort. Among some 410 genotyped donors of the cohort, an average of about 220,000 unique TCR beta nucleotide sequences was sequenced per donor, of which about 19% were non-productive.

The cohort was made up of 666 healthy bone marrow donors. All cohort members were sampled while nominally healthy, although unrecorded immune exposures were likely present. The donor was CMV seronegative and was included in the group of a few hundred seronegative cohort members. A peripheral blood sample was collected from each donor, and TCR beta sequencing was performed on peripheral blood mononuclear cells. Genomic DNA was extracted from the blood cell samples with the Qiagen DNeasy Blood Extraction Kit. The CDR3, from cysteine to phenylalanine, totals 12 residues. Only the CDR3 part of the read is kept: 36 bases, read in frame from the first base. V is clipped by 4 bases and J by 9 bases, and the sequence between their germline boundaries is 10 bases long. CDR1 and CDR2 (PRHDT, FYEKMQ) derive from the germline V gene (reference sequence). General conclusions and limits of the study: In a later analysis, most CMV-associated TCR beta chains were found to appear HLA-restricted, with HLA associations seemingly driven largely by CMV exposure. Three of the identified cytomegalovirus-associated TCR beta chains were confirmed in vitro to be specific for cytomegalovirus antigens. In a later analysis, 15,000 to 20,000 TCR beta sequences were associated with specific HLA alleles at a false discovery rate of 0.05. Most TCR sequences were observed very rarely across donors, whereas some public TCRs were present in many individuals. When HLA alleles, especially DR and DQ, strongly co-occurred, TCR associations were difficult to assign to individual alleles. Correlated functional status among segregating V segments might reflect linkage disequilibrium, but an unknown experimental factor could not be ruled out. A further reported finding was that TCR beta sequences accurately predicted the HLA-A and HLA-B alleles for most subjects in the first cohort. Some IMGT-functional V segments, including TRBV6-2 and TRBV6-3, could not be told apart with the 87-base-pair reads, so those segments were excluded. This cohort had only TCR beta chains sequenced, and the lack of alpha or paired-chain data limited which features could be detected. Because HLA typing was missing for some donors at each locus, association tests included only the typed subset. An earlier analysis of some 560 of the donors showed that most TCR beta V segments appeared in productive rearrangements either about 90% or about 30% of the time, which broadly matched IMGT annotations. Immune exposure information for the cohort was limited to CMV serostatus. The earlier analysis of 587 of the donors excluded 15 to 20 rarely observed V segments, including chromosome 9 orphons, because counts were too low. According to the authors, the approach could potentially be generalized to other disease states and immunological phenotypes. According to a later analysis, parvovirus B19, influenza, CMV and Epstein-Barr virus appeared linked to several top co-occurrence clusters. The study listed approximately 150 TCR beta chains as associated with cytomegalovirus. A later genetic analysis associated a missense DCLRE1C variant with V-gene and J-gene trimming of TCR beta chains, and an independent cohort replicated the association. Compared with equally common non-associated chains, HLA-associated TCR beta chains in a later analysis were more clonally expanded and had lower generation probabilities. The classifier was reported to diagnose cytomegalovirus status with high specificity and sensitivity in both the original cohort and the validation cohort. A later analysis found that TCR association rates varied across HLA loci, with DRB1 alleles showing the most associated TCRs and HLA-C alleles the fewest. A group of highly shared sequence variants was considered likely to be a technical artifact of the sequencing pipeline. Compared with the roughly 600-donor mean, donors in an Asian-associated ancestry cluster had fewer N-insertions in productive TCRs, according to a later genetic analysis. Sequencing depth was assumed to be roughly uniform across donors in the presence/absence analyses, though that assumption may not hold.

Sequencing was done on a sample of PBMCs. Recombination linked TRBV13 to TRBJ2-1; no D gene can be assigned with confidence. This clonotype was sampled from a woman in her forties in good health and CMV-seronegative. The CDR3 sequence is CASSSLAREQFF. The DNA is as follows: TGTGCCAGCAGCTCCTTAGCCCGTGAGCAGTTCTTC.